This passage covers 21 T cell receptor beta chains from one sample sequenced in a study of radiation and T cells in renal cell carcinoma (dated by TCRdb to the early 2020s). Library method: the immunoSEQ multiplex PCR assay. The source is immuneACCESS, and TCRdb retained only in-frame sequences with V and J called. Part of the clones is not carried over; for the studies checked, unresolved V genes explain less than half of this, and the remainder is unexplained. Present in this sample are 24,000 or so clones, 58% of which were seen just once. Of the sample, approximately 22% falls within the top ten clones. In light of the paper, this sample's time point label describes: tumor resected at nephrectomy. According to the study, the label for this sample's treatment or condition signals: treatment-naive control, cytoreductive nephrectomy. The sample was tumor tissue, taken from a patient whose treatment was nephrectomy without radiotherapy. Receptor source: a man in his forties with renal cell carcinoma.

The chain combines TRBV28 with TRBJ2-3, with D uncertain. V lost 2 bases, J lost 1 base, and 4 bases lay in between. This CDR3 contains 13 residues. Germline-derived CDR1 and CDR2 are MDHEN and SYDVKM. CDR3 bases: TGTGCCAGCAGTTTAGGGGGCACAGATACGCAGTATTTT. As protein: CASSLGGTDTQYF.

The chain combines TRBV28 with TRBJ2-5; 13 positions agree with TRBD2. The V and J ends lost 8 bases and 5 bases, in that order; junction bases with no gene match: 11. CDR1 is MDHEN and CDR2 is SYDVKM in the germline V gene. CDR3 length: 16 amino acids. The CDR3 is CASRTSGSVFGETQYF. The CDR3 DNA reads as TGTGCCAGCCGGACTAGCGGGAGTGTCTTCGGGGAGACCCAGTACTTC.

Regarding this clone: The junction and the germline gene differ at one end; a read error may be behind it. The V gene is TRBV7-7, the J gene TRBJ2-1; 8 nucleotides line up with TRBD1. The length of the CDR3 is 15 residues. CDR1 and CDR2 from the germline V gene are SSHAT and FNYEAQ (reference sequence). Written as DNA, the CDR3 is TGTGCTAGCAGCTTAGGACAGGGCCGTTACAATGAGCAGTTCTTC. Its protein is CASSLGQGRYNEQFF. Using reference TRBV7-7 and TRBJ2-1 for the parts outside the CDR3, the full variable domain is GAGVSQSPRYKVTKRGQDVTLRCDPISSHATLYWYQQALGQGPEFLTYFNYEAQPDKSGLPSDRFSAERPEGSISTLTIQRTEQRDSAMYRCASSLGQGRYNEQFFGPGTRLTVL.

CDR3 residues: CASSTGQHYGYTF. CDR3 nucleotide sequence: TGTGCCAGCAGCACGGGACAGCACTATGGCTACACCTTC. This chain joins TRBV13 and TRBJ1-2; 7 bases agree with TRBD1. The CDR3 covers 13 residues. The V segment lost 5 bases and the J segment 3 bases; nucleotides outside the gene matches: 3. Germline V gives CDR1 PRHDT, CDR2 FYEKMQ (reference sequence). The full variable domain, its missing parts supplied by reference TRBV13 and TRBJ1-2, is AAGVIQSPRHLIKEKRETATLKCYPIPRHDTVYWYQQGPGQDPQFLISFYEKMQSDKGSIPDRFSAQQFSDYHSELNMSSLELGDSALYFCASSTGQHYGYTFGSGTRLTVV.

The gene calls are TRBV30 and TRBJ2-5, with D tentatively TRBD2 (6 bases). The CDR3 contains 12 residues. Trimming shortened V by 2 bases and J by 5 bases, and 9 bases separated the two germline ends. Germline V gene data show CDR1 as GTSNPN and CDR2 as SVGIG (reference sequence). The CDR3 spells CAWSRELETQYF. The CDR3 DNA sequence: TGTGCCTGGAGTCGGGAGTTGGAGACCCAGTACTTC.

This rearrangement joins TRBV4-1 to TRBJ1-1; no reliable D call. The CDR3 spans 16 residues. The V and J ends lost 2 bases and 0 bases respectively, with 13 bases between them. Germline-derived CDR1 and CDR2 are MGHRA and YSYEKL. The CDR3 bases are TGCGCCAGCAGCCAATCTGGCGGAGGAATGAACACTGAAGCTTTCTTT. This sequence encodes CASSQSGGGMNTEAFF.

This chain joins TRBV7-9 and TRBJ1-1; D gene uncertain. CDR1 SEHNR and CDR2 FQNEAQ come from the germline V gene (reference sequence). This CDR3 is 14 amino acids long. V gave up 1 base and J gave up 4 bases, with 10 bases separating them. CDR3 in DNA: TGTGCCAGCAGCTTAGTTAGGGCGGGCACTGAAGCTTTCTTT. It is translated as CASSLVRAGTEAFF.

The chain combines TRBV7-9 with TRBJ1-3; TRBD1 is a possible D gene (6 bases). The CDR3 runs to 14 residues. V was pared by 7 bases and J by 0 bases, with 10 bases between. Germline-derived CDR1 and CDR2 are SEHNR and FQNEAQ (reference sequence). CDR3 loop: CASKKDSSGNTIYF. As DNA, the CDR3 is TGTGCCAGCAAAAAGGACAGCTCTGGAAACACCATATATTTT. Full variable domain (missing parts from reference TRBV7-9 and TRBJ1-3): DTGVSQNPRHKITKRGQNVTFRCDPISEHNRLYWYRQTLGQGPEFLTYFQNEAQLEKSRLLSDRFSAERPKGSFSTLEIQRTEQGDSAMYLCASKKDSSGNTIYFGEGSWLTVV.

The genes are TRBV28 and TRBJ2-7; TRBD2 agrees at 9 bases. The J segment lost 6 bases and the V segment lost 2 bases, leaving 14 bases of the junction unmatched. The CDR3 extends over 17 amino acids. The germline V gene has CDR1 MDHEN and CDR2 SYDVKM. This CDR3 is CASSLPATLAGAGEQYF. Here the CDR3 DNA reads TGTGCCAGCAGTTTACCCGCCACCTTAGCGGGAGCTGGCGAGCAGTACTTC. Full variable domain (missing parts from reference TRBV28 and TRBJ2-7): DVKVTQSSRYLVKRTGEKVFLECVQDMDHENMFWYRQDPGLGLRLIYFSYDVKMKEKGDIPEGYSVSREKKERFSLILESASTNQTSMYLCASSLPATLAGAGEQYFGPGTRLTVT.

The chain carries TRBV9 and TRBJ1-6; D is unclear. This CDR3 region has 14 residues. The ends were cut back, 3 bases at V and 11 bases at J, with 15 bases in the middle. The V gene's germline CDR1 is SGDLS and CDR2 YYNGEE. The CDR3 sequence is CASSENWQDPPLHF. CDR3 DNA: TGTGCCAGCAGCGAGAACTGGCAGGATCCACCCCTCCACTTT.

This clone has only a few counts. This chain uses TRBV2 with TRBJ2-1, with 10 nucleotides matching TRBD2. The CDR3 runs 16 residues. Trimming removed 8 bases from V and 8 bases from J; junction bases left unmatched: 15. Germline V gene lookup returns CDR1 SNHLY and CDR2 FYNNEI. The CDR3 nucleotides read TGTGCCAGCCGACGGACTAGCGGCACGTGGGGCGATGAGCAGTTCTTC. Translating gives CASRRTSGTWGDEQFF.

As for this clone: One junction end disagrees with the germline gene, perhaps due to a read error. The CDR3 coding sequence is TGTGCCAGCGGTGACAGGGTTGTAGACCCTTTAGAGACCCAGTACTTC. Translating gives CASGDRVVDPLETQYF. The chain has TRBV6-1 and TRBJ2-5; the match to TRBD1 covers 7 bases. The CDR3 is 16 amino acids. Germline V lookup: CDR1 MNHNS, CDR2 SASEGT.

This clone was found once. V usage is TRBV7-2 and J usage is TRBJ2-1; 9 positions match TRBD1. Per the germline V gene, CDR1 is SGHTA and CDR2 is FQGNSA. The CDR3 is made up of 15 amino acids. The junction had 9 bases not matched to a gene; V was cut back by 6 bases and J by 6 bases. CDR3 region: CASRPPGQGRNEQFF. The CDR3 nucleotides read TGTGCCAGCAGACCACCGGGACAGGGCCGCAATGAGCAGTTCTTC. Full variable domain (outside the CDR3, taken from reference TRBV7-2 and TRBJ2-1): GAGVSQSPSNKVTEKGKDVELRCDPISGHTALYWYRQSLGQGLEFLIYFQGNSAPDKSGLPSDRFSAERTGGSVSTLTIQRTQQEDSAVYLCASRPPGQGRNEQFFGPGTRLTVL.

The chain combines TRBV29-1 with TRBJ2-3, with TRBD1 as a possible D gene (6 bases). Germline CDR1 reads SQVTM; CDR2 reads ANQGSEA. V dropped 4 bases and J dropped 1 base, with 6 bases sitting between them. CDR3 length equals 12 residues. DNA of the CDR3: TGCAGCGTTGGACAGGGCACAGATACGCAGTATTTT. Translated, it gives CSVGQGTDTQYF.

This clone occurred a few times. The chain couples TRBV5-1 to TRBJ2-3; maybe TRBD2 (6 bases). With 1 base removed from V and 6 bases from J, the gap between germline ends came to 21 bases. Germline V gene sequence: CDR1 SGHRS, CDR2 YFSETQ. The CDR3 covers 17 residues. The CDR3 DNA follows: TGCGCCAGCAGCTTGCTGGGCCTCAGGAGGGACGCGGATACGCAGTATTTT. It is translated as CASSLLGLRRDADTQYF.

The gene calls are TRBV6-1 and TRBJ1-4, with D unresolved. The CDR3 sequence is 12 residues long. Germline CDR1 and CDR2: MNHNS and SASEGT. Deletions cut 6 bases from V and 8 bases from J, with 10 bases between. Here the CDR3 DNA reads TGTGCCAGCAGGGGTATAGAGGAAAAACTGTTTTTT. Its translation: CASRGIEEKLFF.

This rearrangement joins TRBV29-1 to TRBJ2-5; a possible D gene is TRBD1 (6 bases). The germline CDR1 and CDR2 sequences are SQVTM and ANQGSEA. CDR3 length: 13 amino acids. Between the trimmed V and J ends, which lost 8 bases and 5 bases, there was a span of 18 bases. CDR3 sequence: CSTTGIFGETQYF. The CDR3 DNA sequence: TGCAGCACCACAGGGATATTCGGTGAGACCCAGTACTTC.

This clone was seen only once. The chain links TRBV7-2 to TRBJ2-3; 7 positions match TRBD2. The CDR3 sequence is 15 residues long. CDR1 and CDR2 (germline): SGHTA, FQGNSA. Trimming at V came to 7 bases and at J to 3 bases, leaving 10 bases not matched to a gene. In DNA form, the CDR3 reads TGTGCCAGCATGGCTAGCGGAACGAGGACAGATACGCAGTATTTT. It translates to CASMASGTRTDTQYF.

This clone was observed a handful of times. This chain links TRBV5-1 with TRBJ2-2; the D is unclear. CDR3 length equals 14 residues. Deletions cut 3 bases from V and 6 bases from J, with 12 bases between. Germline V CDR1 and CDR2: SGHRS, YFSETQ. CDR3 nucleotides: TGCGCCAGCAGCTCGCTAAGCCGGGCCGGGGAGCTGTTTTTT. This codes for CASSSLSRAGELFF.

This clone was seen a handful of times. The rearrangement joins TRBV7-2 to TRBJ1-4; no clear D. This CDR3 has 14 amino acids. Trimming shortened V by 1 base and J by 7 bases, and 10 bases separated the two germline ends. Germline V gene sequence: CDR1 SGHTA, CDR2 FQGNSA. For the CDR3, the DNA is TGTGCCAGCAGCTTAGTAGGGAGCGGTGAAAAACTGTTTTTT. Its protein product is CASSLVGSGEKLFF.

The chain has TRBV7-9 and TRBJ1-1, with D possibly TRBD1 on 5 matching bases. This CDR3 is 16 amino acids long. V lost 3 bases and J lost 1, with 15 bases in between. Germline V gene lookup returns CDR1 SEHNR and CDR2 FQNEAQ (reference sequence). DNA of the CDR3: TGTGCCAGCAGCTTTTTTGGAGGACACCAGAACACTGAAGCTTTCTTT. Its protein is CASSFFGGHQNTEAFF.